Listed here are 19 T cell receptor beta chains from one sample, sequenced in a study of blood T cells in healthy people across ages. Primers used in a second PCR of about 6 to 12 cycles were a sample-barcoded 5' primer and a J-beta primer mix. TCRdb re-analysed the 5' RACE reads in MiXCR, keeping a single row per CDR3 protein. The sample shows over 1,500,000 distinct CDR3 sequences, about two fifths of them seen only once. Source material: blood. These receptors originate from a human donor in good health.

This clonotype has more than one count but fewer than ten. The V gene is TRBV6-1, the J gene TRBJ1-6, with 8 bases matching TRBD1. Germline trimming cut 5 bases from V and 4 bases from J; bases unmatched to any gene: 10. Germline loops: CDR1 MNHNS, CDR2 SASEGT. The CDR3 has 17 amino acids. In nucleotides, the CDR3 is TGTGCCAGCAGTCTATGGGACAGGCAATTGTATAATTCACCCCTCCACTTT. Encoded protein: CASSLWDRQLYNSPLHF.

This clonotype was found a few times. CDR3 protein: CASSQGDNTDTQYF. CDR3 DNA sequence: TGTGCCAGCAGCCAAGGGGATAACACAGATACGCAGTATTTT. The chain is built from TRBV4-2 and TRBJ2-3; D remains unclear. Per germline, CDR1 LGHNA and CDR2 YNFKEQ. V lost 1 base to trimming and J lost 2 bases, with 7 bases between them. The CDR3 runs 14 residues.

J is TRBJ1-2 and V is TRBV4-3; 7 nucleotides line up with TRBD1. The length of the CDR3 is 14 residues. Trimming took 4 bases from V and 8 from J; bases not matched to a gene: 10. The germline gives CDR1 LGHNA, CDR2 YSLEER. Here the CDR3 DNA reads TGCGCCAGCAGCCCGTTGACAGGGTCATACGGCTACACCTTC. It codes for CASSPLTGSYGYTF.

The chain has TRBV7-2 and TRBJ1-2, with TRBD1 identical over 9 bases. Unmatched junction bases numbered 10, after V lost 0 bases and J lost 5 bases. From germline, CDR1 is SGHTA and CDR2 FQGNSA. This CDR3 is 17 amino acids long. Here the CDR3 DNA reads TGTGCCAGCAGCTTAGCCCGGGGGACAGGGAGAGCGTATGGCTACACCTTC. Encoded protein: CASSLARGTGRAYGYTF.

V is TRBV7-3 and J is TRBJ2-6; 12 bases are a match to TRBD1. Looked up from germline, CDR1 is SGHTA and CDR2 is FQGTGA. This CDR3 is 20 amino acids long. V shed 1 base and J 2 bases; nucleotides not matched to a gene: 9. The CDR3 region has the DNA TGTGCCAGCAGCTTAAGGGCGCGGGACAGGGGGCTAACTGGGGCCAACGTCCTGACTTTC. It translates to CASSLRARDRGLTGANVLTF.

The J gene is TRBJ2-7, the V gene TRBV9, with D uncertain. Germline V gene sequence: CDR1 SGDLS, CDR2 YYNGEE. V was clipped by 0 bases and J by 5 bases, with 9 bases between them. CDR3 length: 13 residues. The CDR3 loop reads CASSVALFNEQYF. Here the CDR3 DNA reads TGTGCCAGCAGCGTAGCCCTATTTAACGAGCAGTACTTC.

The gene calls are TRBV7-2 and TRBJ1-1; D might be TRBD1 (5 bases). CDR1 is SGHTA, CDR2 FQGNSA, per germline. V lost 0 bases and J 4 bases, leaving 15 bases between the germline ends. This CDR3 has 16 amino acids. CDR3 loop: CASSLAHSGIGTEAFF. In DNA form, the CDR3 reads TGTGCCAGCAGCTTAGCGCATTCAGGGATCGGCACTGAAGCTTTCTTT.

This clonotype was picked up one time. V usage is TRBV7-9 and J usage is TRBJ2-1; no reliable D call. Trimming removed 4 bases at V and 9 bases at J, with 13 bases between. Germline CDR1 reads SEHNR; CDR2 reads FQNEAQ (reference sequence). The CDR3 length is 13 residues. CDR3 residues: CASSSAPAVEQFF. DNA for the CDR3: TGTGCCAGCAGCTCTGCGCCCGCGGTTGAGCAGTTCTTC.

This clonotype was seen a handful of times. This chain links TRBV12-3 or TRBV12-4 with TRBJ1-2; 7 nucleotides match TRBD1. This CDR3 contains 12 residues. V gave up 9 bases and J gave up 4 bases; unmatched junction bases: 5. The CDR3 loop reads CASFRDSYGYTF. CDR3 nucleotide sequence: TGTGCCAGTTTTCGGGACAGCTATGGCTACACCTTC.

This rearrangement joins TRBV4-3 to TRBJ2-1, with 10 bases that match TRBD2. CDR3 length: 17 amino acids. Germline CDR1 is LGHNA and CDR2 is YSLEER. With V trimmed by 4 bases and J by 4 bases, 10 bases remained unmatched. CDR3 in DNA: TGCGCCAGCAGCCTCGTTTCACTAGCGGGGACTTACAATGAGCAGTTCTTC. Residues: CASSLVSLAGTYNEQFF.

The V gene is TRBV5-1, the J gene TRBJ2-6; 7 bases map to TRBD1. Germline V gives CDR1 SGHRS, CDR2 YFSETQ. The CDR3 runs to 18 residues. V lost 3 bases, J lost 0 bases, and 9 bases stayed unmatched. The CDR3 nucleotides are TGCGCCAGCAGCTCCGGTGAAGGGGGCAACTCTGGGGCCAACGTCCTGACTTTC. Its translation: CASSSGEGGNSGANVLTF.

This clonotype came up a few times. The rearrangement uses TRBV19 and TRBJ2-6, with D unclear. The V gene's germline CDR1 is LNHDA and CDR2 SQIVND (reference sequence). V shed 3 bases and J shed 0 bases, with 3 bases lying between them. The CDR3 totals 14 residues. CDR3 sequence reads: CASSIYSGANVLTF. The CDR3 coding sequence is TGTGCCAGTAGTATCTACTCTGGGGCCAACGTCCTGACTTTC.

This chain joins TRBV6-1 and TRBJ2-7, with D perhaps matching TRBD2 (6 bases). Trimming stripped 1 base from V and 1 base from J, with 11 bases between. The CDR3 contains 15 residues. The germline CDR1 and CDR2 sequences are MNHNS and SASEGT. CDR3 residues: CASSEGRDGSYEQYF. The CDR3 region has the DNA TGTGCCAGCAGTGAAGGGCGGGACGGTTCCTACGAGCAGTACTTC.

The rearrangement joins TRBV6-5 to TRBJ2-7; D remains ambiguous. V dropped 2 bases and J dropped 2 bases, with 13 bases sitting between them. The CDR3 is 15 amino acids. Germline V CDR1 and CDR2: MNHEY, SVGAGI. CDR3 nucleotide sequence: TGTGCCAGCAGTTACCTAGGGATGTCAACCTACGAGCAGTACTTC. Protein sequence: CASSYLGMSTYEQYF.

This clonotype has more than one count but fewer than ten. The J gene is TRBJ1-6, the V gene TRBV10-2; D gene unclear. Germline V CDR1 and CDR2: WSHSY, SAAADI. V shed 6 bases and J shed 10 bases, with 19 bases lying between them. The CDR3 runs to 15 residues. The CDR3 is CASRGRDSKGSPLHF. CDR3 sequence (DNA): TGCGCCAGCAGAGGCCGAGACTCCAAAGGGTCACCCCTCCACTTT.

Only a few counts were recorded for this clonotype. The chain recombines TRBV4-3 with TRBJ2-1, with 9 bases matching TRBD1. This CDR3 has 15 residues. Losses at the gene ends were 3 bases for V and 6 bases for J; bases not matched to a gene: 6. In germline, CDR1 is LGHNA, CDR2 YSLEER. CDR3 coding DNA: TGCGCCAGCAGCCACACCGGGACAGGGTTCAATGAGCAGTTCTTC. Translated, it gives CASSHTGTGFNEQFF.

The chain carries TRBV6-5 and TRBJ2-5; D is possibly TRBD1 (6 bases). Gene TRBJ2-7 matches the end of the DNA better, so the J call may be wrong. CDR1 MNHEY and CDR2 SVGAGI come from the germline V gene. The CDR3 has 13 residues. The CDR3: CASSRTADYEQYF. The CDR3 nucleotides read TGTGCCAGCAGTCGGACAGCAGACTACGAGCAGTACTTC.

The chain uses TRBV15 and TRBJ2-7, with 10 bases fitting TRBD2. J gave up 0 bases and V 4 bases, and 3 bases lay outside the gene matches. CDR1 is LNHNV and CDR2 is YYDKDF in the germline V gene (reference sequence). The CDR3 spans 15 residues. The DNA for the CDR3 is TGTGCCACCAGCACCGGGACTAGCGACTCCTACGAGCAGTACTTC. Translation: CATSTGTSDSYEQYF.

This chain uses TRBV6-6 with TRBJ1-2; D call uncertain. The CDR3 runs 15 residues. V lost 2 bases, J lost 1 base, and 11 bases lay in between. Germline lookup yields CDR1 MNHNY and CDR2 SVGAGI (reference sequence). CDR3 sequence: CASSYGAELNYGYTF. DNA for the CDR3: TGTGCCAGCAGTTACGGAGCAGAACTTAACTATGGCTACACCTTC.